The clone carrying this TCR beta chain was counted many times. The sample originates from a study of human T cells and chemical hapten exposure. From germline, CDR1 is MNHNS and CDR2 SASEGT. V was pared by 4 bases and J by 3 bases, with 18 bases between. This CDR3 has 17 residues. Each CDR3 protein is one row after TCRdb ran MiXCR on the 5' RACE reads. Of about 140,000 distinct CDR3 sequences in the sample, around 4% were seen once. Before extraction, the whole blood was not fractionated, and total RNA was taken from it. The chain has TRBV6-1 and TRBJ1-4; perhaps TRBD1 as D (5 bases). The clonotype comes from a female donor in good health. CDR3 sequence (DNA): TGTGCCAGCAGTGGGGGCCTCGGCCGCACAGCTAATGAAAAACTGTTTTTT. Amino acid sequence: CASSGGLGRTANEKLFF.